A selection of T cell receptor beta chains follows, all from one sample in a study of OX40 agonist ivuxolimab in advanced cancers. Profiled with immunoSEQ multiplex PCR; TCRdb holds only in-frame clones, not every one. The table includes 9,000 to 15,000 clones, approximately 76% detected once. The input for sequencing was CD4+ or CD8+ T cells sorted from blood, taken in a trial of the OX40 agonist ivuxolimab. These receptors came from an adult with an advanced solid tumor such as melanoma, head and neck, liver or kidney cancer. Each CDR3 is given with its conserved first and last residue. Each record gives: D gene, V gene, clone size, J gene, CDR3 DNA, CDR3 protein. D genes are given only for firm matches. Clone size is shown for a subset of rows, as once, few, many or a class of expanded clone.

>NA|TRBV7-3|NA|TRBJ2-6
TGTGCCAGCACCGGGGGGGCCAACGTCCTGACTTTC
CASTGGANVLTF
>TRBD1|TRBV15|NA|TRBJ1-4
TGCGCCACTACCACAGGACAGGGGGCGGATCGTGAAAAACTGTTTTTT
CATTTGQGADREKLFF
>TRBD1|TRBV28|NA|TRBJ1-5
TGTGCCAGCAGTTTATGGGCAGGGGGCGTACAGCCCCAGCATTTT
CASSLWAGGVQPQHF
>TRBD2|TRBV6-1|once|TRBJ2-4
TGTGCCGCGGGGGGAGCCAAAAACATTCAGTACTTC
CAAGGAKNIQYF
>TRBD2|TRBV28|few|TRBJ2-5
TGTGCCAGCAGCCCCACTAGCGGGAGGGGACAAGAGACCCAGTACTTC
CASSPTSGRGQETQYF
>NA|TRBV27|NA|TRBJ2-2
TGTGCCAGCAGTTTTTACAGGGACGGGGAGCTGTTTTTT
CASSFYRDGELFF
>NA|TRBV15|NA|TRBJ2-3
TGTGCCACCAGCAGTTTCACAGATACGCAGTATTTT
CATSSFTDTQYF
>TRBD2|TRBV19|NA|TRBJ2-3
TGTGCCAGTAGTATACAATGGCGGGAGATCACAGATACGCAGTATTTT
CASSIQWREITDTQYF
>TRBD1|TRBV5-1|NA|TRBJ1-4
TGCGCCAGCAGCCCGAGACAGGGAACTAATGAAAAACTGTTTTTT
CASSPRQGTNEKLFF
>NA|TRBV27|few|TRBJ2-5
TGTGCCAGCAGTTTGGGTCAGGGGACCCAGTACTTC
CASSLGQGTQYF
>TRBD1|TRBV27|once|TRBJ2-7
TGTGCCAGCAGTTTCTTTGGGGGACAGGGGTCGTACGAGCAGTACTTC
CASSFFGGQGSYEQYF
>NA|TRBV5-1|once|TRBJ2-3
TGCGCCAGCAGCTTGAGACAGCCGTCTAGCACAGATACGCAGTATTTT
CASSLRQPSSTDTQYF
>TRBD1|TRBV5-4|NA|TRBJ1-1
TGTGCCAGCAGGTCGACAGGGGGTGTTCTTTTGAACACTGAAGCTTTCTTT
CASRSTGGVLLNTEAFF
>NA|TRBV4-1|once|TRBJ1-5
TGCGCCAGCAGCCAAGTTGGGGATGATCAGCCCCAGCATTTT
CASSQVGDDQPQHF
>NA|TRBV4-1|NA|TRBJ2-7
TGCGCCAGCAGCCAACGGAGCGGGCTACGCTACGAGCAGTACTTC
CASSQRSGLRYEQYF
>NA|TRBV6-6|NA|TRBJ2-7
TGTGCCAGCAGTTTCGACAGGGAGGTTTACTTC
CASSFDREVYF
>TRBD2|TRBV27|once|TRBJ2-7
TGTGCCAGCGGGGGGAGGCTAGCGGGAACGTACGAGCAGTACTTC
CASGGRLAGTYEQYF
>NA|TRBV30|NA|TRBJ1-3
TGTGCCTGGACCCATCCCTTTACAGGGATCTCTGGAAACACCATATATTTT
CAWTHPFTGISGNTIYF
>NA|TRBV5-6|NA|TRBJ2-7
TGTGCCAGCAGCTTACCCAGCTCCTACGAGCAGTACTTC
CASSLPSSYEQYF
>TRBD2|TRBV7-2|NA|TRBJ2-1
TGTGCCAGCCAACCCTGGGGGGGGACTAGCGAGTACAATGAGCAGTTCTTC
CASQPWGGTSEYNEQFF
>TRBD2|TRBV5-1|NA|TRBJ2-2
TGCGCCAGCAGCCACCGGCTGGCGGGAGAGGGGACCGGGGAGCTGTTTTTT
CASSHRLAGEGTGELFF
>NA|TRBV9|NA|TRBJ1-1
TGTGCCAGCAGCGTAGTTTCAGGGAACACTGAAGCTTTCTTT
CASSVVSGNTEAFF
>TRBD1|TRBV2|once|TRBJ1-2
TGTGCCAGCAGTGCCGGACAGGGGCCTAACTATGGCTACACCTTC
CASSAGQGPNYGYTF
>NA|TRBV27|NA|TRBJ1-1
TGTGCCAGCAGTTTGAAACAGAAGTACACTGAAGCTTTCTTT
CASSLKQKYTEAFF
>NA|TRBV27|NA|TRBJ1-1
TGTGCCAGCAGCATCCAGGTGAACACTGAAGCTTTCTTT
CASSIQVNTEAFF